This section outlines one T cell receptor (beta chain) sequence together with its context. Its target is not known. The data belong to a study of human T cells and chemical hapten exposure. On the study more broadly: Sensitization employed 2% DPC on about 2 cm by about 2 cm of upper inner arm skin. Patients got weekly scalp diphenylcyclopropenone doses over the approximately 23-week study.

Via MiXCR, TCRdb re-called the RACE reads, giving one row per CDR3 protein. The sample contains some 39,000 distinct CDR3 sequences, about 7.6% of which appear only once. V gave up 0 bases and J gave up 6 bases, with 15 bases separating them. Germline V gene sequence: CDR1 GTSNPN, CDR2 SVGIG (reference sequence). The CDR3 is 15 residues long. Time point specified: pre-sensitization, week 0. Treatment specified: therapeutic diphenylcyclopropenone sensitization with weekly scalp DPC. General study results and limits: TCRs at a frequency above 1 in 1000 stayed unchanged with DPC sensitization. Higher patch test scores went with higher counts of PT1 expanded TCRs.

The chain couples TRBV30 to TRBJ2-1; D might be TRBD1 (5 bases). This specimen was whole blood, taken in connection with sensitization to the hapten diphenylcyclopropenone (DPC). The TCR was taken from a woman aged 45 to 65 with alopecia areata. Some clones in this sample may be carry-over from other donors' samples. The CDR3 spells CAWSVPGPPFNEQFF. DNA for the CDR3: TGTGCCTGGAGTGTACCAGGGCCCCCCTTCAATGAGCAGTTCTTC.